These T cell receptor beta chains were read from a single sample in a study of control samples from healthy donors and cancer patients. The method was immunoSEQ multiplex PCR; TCRdb's version includes in-frame clones alone and lacks a portion of them. The data show under 200,000 clones, around 93% seen once. Material: blood. All receptors derive from a woman aged 55-70 years in good health. CDR3s include the opening cysteine and the closing phenylalanine or tryptophan. D genes are given only for firm matches.

D gene: .; J gene: TRBJ1-2; V gene: TRBV7-2; CDR3 DNA: TGTGCCAGCAGCTTAGACGGGGCTGGCTATGGCTACACCTTC; CDR3 protein: CASSLDGAGYGYTF
D gene: TRBD1; J gene: TRBJ2-2; V gene: TRBV11-3; CDR3 DNA: TGTGCCAGATATGAAACAGGGGTGATGAGCGGGGAGCTGTTTTTT; CDR3 protein: CARYETGVMSGELFF
D gene: .; J gene: TRBJ1-2; V gene: TRBV7-9; CDR3 DNA: TGTGCCAGCAGCCCAAACGACAGGAACTATGGCTACACCTTC; CDR3 protein: CASSPNDRNYGYTF
D gene: .; J gene: TRBJ1-5; V gene: TRBV4-1; CDR3 DNA: TGCGCCAGCAGCCAAACCCCCGGAGCTACGTCCCAGCATTTT; CDR3 protein: CASSQTPGATSQHF
D gene: .; J gene: TRBJ1-1; V gene: TRBV2; CDR3 DNA: TGTGCCAGCAGACTCGGTCGGTTTGGGACTGAAGCTTTCTTT; CDR3 protein: CASRLGRFGTEAFF
D gene: .; J gene: TRBJ1-2; V gene: TRBV28; CDR3 DNA: TGTGCCAGCAGTTTGGGCGGGGGGTGGAACTATGGCTACACCTTC; CDR3 protein: CASSLGGGWNYGYTF
D gene: TRBD1; J gene: TRBJ1-4; V gene: TRBV4-2; CDR3 DNA: TGTGCCAGCAGCCCGGGGACAGGAGGGGAAAAACTGTTTTTT; CDR3 protein: CASSPGTGGEKLFF
D gene: TRBD2; J gene: TRBJ2-1; V gene: TRBV7-7; CDR3 DNA: TGTGCCAGCAGCTTGCTAGCGGGGGGGCTTTCCTACAATGAGCAGTTCTTC; CDR3 protein: CASSLLAGGLSYNEQFF
D gene: .; J gene: TRBJ1-5; V gene: TRBV6-2/TRBV6-3; CDR3 DNA: TGTGCCAGCAGTGCCCCAGGGAGTAGCAATCAGCCCCAGCATTTT; CDR3 protein: CASSAPGSSNQPQHF
D gene: TRBD2; J gene: TRBJ2-3; V gene: TRBV10-3; CDR3 DNA: TGTGCCATCAGTGGACTAGCGGGCCCCGGAGATACGCAGTATTTT; CDR3 protein: CAISGLAGPGDTQYF
D gene: .; J gene: TRBJ1-1; V gene: TRBV19; CDR3 DNA: TGTGCCAGTAGCGGCTGGACGGAGAACACTGAAGCTTTCTTT; CDR3 protein: CASSGWTENTEAFF
D gene: .; J gene: TRBJ1-2; V gene: TRBV18; CDR3 DNA: TGTGCCAGCTCACCAGGCAATTCCGGGGGCTATGGCTACACCTTC; CDR3 protein: CASSPGNSGGYGYTF
D gene: .; J gene: TRBJ2-7; V gene: TRBV2; CDR3 DNA: TGTGCCAGCAGGAAGAACACCAACGGTGAGCAGTACTTC; CDR3 protein: CASRKNTNGEQYF
D gene: TRBD1; J gene: TRBJ1-1; V gene: TRBV5-8; CDR3 DNA: TGTGCCAGCAGCTTCGGGACAGTGGACACTGAAGCTTTCTTT; CDR3 protein: CASSFGTVDTEAFF
D gene: .; J gene: TRBJ2-2; V gene: TRBV5-5; CDR3 DNA: TGTGCCAGCAGCTTGTCGGTGCGGCGGAACACCGGGGAGCTGTTTTTT; CDR3 protein: CASSLSVRRNTGELFF
D gene: .; J gene: TRBJ1-5; V gene: TRBV6-5; CDR3 DNA: TGTGCCAGCAGTTATGCAACAGGGCCAGATCAGCCCCAGCATTTT; CDR3 protein: CASSYATGPDQPQHF
D gene: .; J gene: TRBJ2-7; V gene: TRBV7-2; CDR3 DNA: TGTGCCAGCAGCCAGAGTGTCTCCTACGAGCAGTACTTC; CDR3 protein: CASSQSVSYEQYF
D gene: .; J gene: TRBJ1-1; V gene: TRBV12-3/TRBV12-4; CDR3 DNA: TGTGCCAGCAGGGAAAGGGGTAACACTGAAGCTTTCTTT; CDR3 protein: CASRERGNTEAFF
D gene: .; J gene: TRBJ1-5; V gene: TRBV27; CDR3 DNA: TGTGCCAGCAGTTTTACGGGGAGCAATCAGCCCCAGCATTTT; CDR3 protein: CASSFTGSNQPQHF
D gene: TRBD1; J gene: TRBJ1-1; V gene: TRBV2; CDR3 DNA: TGTGCCAGGGCGGATGGACAGGGAATGAACACTGAAGCTTTCTTT; CDR3 protein: CARADGQGMNTEAFF